These 21 T cell receptor beta chains originate from one sample sequenced in a study of blood T cell repertoires in COVID-19. Clones were read by immunoSEQ multiplex PCR, and TCRdb kept only the in-frame ones, dropping some. The table includes 200,000 to 250,000 clones, about nine tenths detected once. The sample was peripheral blood. The receptors here all came from an elderly man with acute or convalescent COVID-19.

This clone was seen a single time. One junction end does not reproduce the germline sequence, and a read error may be involved. The gene calls are TRBV7-2 and TRBJ2-3; 9 bases are a match to TRBD2. This CDR3 is built from 15 residues. CDR1 SGHTA and CDR2 FQGNSA come from the germline V gene. Written as DNA, the CDR3 is TGTGCCAGCAGCGTAGCGGGAGTTCCCACAGATACGCAGTATTTT. It translates to CASSVAGVPTDTQYF.

The chain combines TRBV19 with TRBJ1-1; D gene uncertain. This CDR3 comprises 15 residues. The germline V gene encodes CDR1 LNHDA and CDR2 SQIVND (reference sequence). V lost 3 bases and J lost 0, with 11 bases in between. The CDR3: CASSMSSSVNTEAFF. The CDR3 coding sequence is TGTGCCAGTAGTATGTCGTCTTCAGTGAACACTGAAGCTTTCTTT.

The chain is built from TRBV7-2 and TRBJ2-7, with a tentative D call TRBD2 (5 bases). CDR1 SGHTA and CDR2 FQGNSA come from the germline V gene. This CDR3 contains 15 residues. V lost 1 base and J lost 3, with 13 bases in between. The CDR3 DNA sequence: TGTGCCAGCAGCTTAGGAGGAGGAGTTAACTACGAGCAGTACGTC. Translated, it gives CASSLGGGVNYEQYV.

The rearrangement links TRBV6-5 to TRBJ2-6; a weak D match, TRBD1 (5 bases). Deletions cut 7 bases from V and 1 base from J, with 11 bases between. The CDR3 length is 15 residues. The germline V gene encodes CDR1 MNHEY and CDR2 SVGAGI. In DNA, the CDR3 is TGTGCCAGCACCTTCAGGGAATCTGGGGCCAACGTCCTGACTTTC. Amino acids: CASTFRESGANVLTF.

This rearrangement joins TRBV19 to TRBJ1-2, with unresolved D. CDR1 is LNHDA and CDR2 is SQIVND in the germline V gene (reference sequence). Trimming removed 5 bases at V and 5 bases at J, with 9 bases between. The CDR3 sequence is 12 residues long. The CDR3 is CASSPQWYGYTF. Here the CDR3 DNA reads TGTGCCAGTAGTCCTCAGTGGTATGGCTACACCTTC.

The rearrangement joins TRBV18 to TRBJ2-7; the match to TRBD1 covers 11 bases. This CDR3 spans 15 amino acids. The V gene's germline CDR1 is KGHSH and CDR2 LQKENI. The V segment lost 3 bases and the J segment 0 bases; nucleotides outside the gene matches: 1. CDR3 amino acids: CASSPGTGGSYEQYV. Written as DNA, the CDR3 is TGTGCCAGCTCACCCGGGACAGGGGGCTCCTACGAGCAGTACGTC.

V usage is TRBV2 and J usage is TRBJ2-1; 7 bases align to TRBD2. The trim removed 11 bases at V and 7 bases at J, leaving 11 bases unmatched. CDR3 length: 13 residues. Germline CDR1 is SNHLY and CDR2 is FYNNEI. CDR3 sequence (DNA): TGTGCCGGAAACCTGGGTAGCGGGAATGAGCAGTTCTTC. Translated: CAGNLGSGNEQFF.

The rearrangement links TRBV6-6 to TRBJ1-5; D is perhaps TRBD1 (6 bases). The CDR3 has 14 amino acids. Trimming took off 6 bases at V and 6 bases at J, with 15 bases between the two ends. Germline CDR1 reads MNHNY; CDR2 reads SVGAGI (reference sequence). The CDR3 nucleotides read TGTGCCAGCAGCGGGGGGGCAGGGCGTCAGCCCCAGCATTTT. The encoded protein is CASSGGAGRQPQHF.

This rearrangement joins TRBV7-9 to TRBJ1-3; tentative D call: TRBD1 (5 bases). With 5 bases removed from V and 8 bases from J, the gap between germline ends came to 19 bases. Germline-derived CDR1 and CDR2 are SEHNR and FQNEAQ (reference sequence). This CDR3 has 15 amino acids. The CDR3 is CASSAISGFLDTIYF. As DNA, the CDR3 is TGTGCCAGCAGCGCCATTTCAGGGTTTTTGGACACCATATATTTT.

This rearrangement joins TRBV6-5 to TRBJ2-5; possibly TRBD1 for D (6 bases). The CDR3 extends over 16 amino acids. V lost 2 bases to trimming and J lost 5 bases, with 18 bases between them. The V gene's germline CDR1 is MNHEY and CDR2 SVGAGI. The CDR3: CASSYLGAPLRETQYF. CDR3 DNA sequence: TGTGCCAGCAGTTACCTGGGGGCACCCCTCCGGGAGACCCAGTACTTC.

This chain joins TRBV9 and TRBJ1-6; D is unclear. The germline V gene has CDR1 SGDLS and CDR2 YYNGEE. Trimming shortened V by 2 bases and J by 0 bases, and 9 bases separated the two germline ends. The CDR3 is made up of 16 amino acids. Written as DNA, the CDR3 is TGTGCCAGCAGCGTGGCGGAGAGCTCCTATAATTCACCCCTCCACTTT. Translated, it gives CASSVAESSYNSPLHF.

The chain couples TRBV15 to TRBJ1-1; tentatively, D is TRBD1 (6 bases). Germline V lookup: CDR1 LNHNV, CDR2 YYDKDF (reference sequence). This CDR3 has 16 residues. V lost 1 base, J lost 4 bases, and 16 bases lay in between. The CDR3 is CATSRGRQAIVTEAFF. For the CDR3, the DNA is TGTGCCACCAGCAGAGGACGACAGGCCATCGTCACTGAAGCTTTCTTT.

V gene TRBV7-2 combines with J gene TRBJ2-7; 10 positions match TRBD2. V dropped 5 bases and J dropped 5; count of bases not matched to a gene: 6. Germline assignment: CDR1 SGHTA and CDR2 FQGNSA. The CDR3 is 14 amino acids. The CDR3 DNA follows: TGTGCCAGCAGCCAGTTCCTAGCGGGAGACGAGCAGTACTTC. Residues: CASSQFLAGDEQYF. The full variable domain, with the rest looked up from reference TRBV7-2 and TRBJ2-7, is GAGVSQSPSNKVTEKGKDVELRCDPISGHTALYWYRQSLGQGLEFLIYFQGNSAPDKSGLPSDRFSAERTGGSVSTLTIQRTQQEDSAVYLCASSQFLAGDEQYFGPGTRLTVT.

The V gene is TRBV3-1 (or the pseudogene TRBV3-2), the J gene TRBJ2-1, with 8 bases matching TRBD1. The junction had 4 bases not matched to a gene; V was cut back by 5 bases and J by 1 base. The CDR3 is made up of 15 amino acids. CDR1 is LGHDT and CDR2 is YNNKEL in the germline V gene (reference sequence). The CDR3 spells CASSLGQGSYNEQFF. DNA of the CDR3: TGTGCCAGCAGCTTAGGACAGGGTTCCTACAATGAGCAGTTCTTC.

The chain is built from TRBV5-1 and TRBJ2-5; TRBD1 matches 8 bases. The CDR3 is made up of 14 amino acids. V gave up 3 bases and J gave up 3 bases; unmatched junction bases: 4. In germline, CDR1 is SGHRS, CDR2 YFSETQ. The DNA of the CDR3 is TGCGCCAGCAGCTCGCAGACAGGGGAAGAGACCCAGTACTTC. This sequence encodes CASSSQTGEETQYF.

The chain carries TRBV5-1 and TRBJ1-5, with D possibly being TRBD1 (6 bases). This CDR3 contains 15 residues. Trimming took off 4 bases at V and 1 base at J, with 12 bases between the two ends. Germline lookup yields CDR1 SGHRS and CDR2 YFSETQ. The CDR3 bases are TGCGCCAGCAGCCCTCAGGGGCACAGCAATCAGCCCCAGCATTTT. Residues: CASSPQGHSNQPQHF.

The chain combines TRBV25-1 with TRBJ1-1; unclear D gene. There are 14 residues in the CDR3. The germline V gene has CDR1 MGHDK and CDR2 SYGVNS. V lost 3 bases and J 4 bases, leaving 12 bases between the germline ends. The CDR3 DNA reads TGTGCCAGCAGTGATTACCGCCGCGGCACTGAAGCTTTCTTT. It specifies CASSDYRRGTEAFF.

This clone has only one observation. J is TRBJ2-5 and V is TRBV7-9, with 7 bases that match TRBD2. The junction had 6 bases not matched to a gene; V was cut back by 1 base and J by 1 base. Germline CDR1 is SEHNR and CDR2 is FQNEAQ (reference sequence). This CDR3 is 16 amino acids long. CDR3 nucleotides: TGTGCCAGCAGCTTAGACGCGGGAGTAATCCAAGAGACCCAGTACTTC. Amino acids: CASSLDAGVIQETQYF.

The genes are TRBV7-2 and TRBJ1-1, with TRBD1 as a possible D gene (5 bases). This CDR3 is built from 14 residues. Germline V CDR1 and CDR2: SGHTA, FQGNSA. Deletions cut 0 bases from V and 4 bases from J, with 9 bases between. The CDR3 coding sequence is TGTGCCAGCAGCTTAGCAGGGGTGAGCACTGAAGCTTTCTTT. Amino acids: CASSLAGVSTEAFF.

The V gene is TRBV10-3, the J gene TRBJ2-7, with TRBD1 matching 9 bases. The CDR3 totals 13 residues. Looked up from germline, CDR1 is ENHRY and CDR2 is SYGVKD. Unmatched junction bases numbered 6, after V lost 10 bases and J lost 2 bases. Here the CDR3 DNA reads TGTGCCACCTCCGGGACAGGGACCTACGAGCAGTACGTC. It specifies CATSGTGTYEQYV.

This sequence joins TRBV6-5 and TRBJ1-6; D is unclear. Germline-derived CDR1 and CDR2 are MNHEY and SVGAGI. V was pared by 0 bases and J by 7 bases, with 10 bases between. The CDR3 is made up of 15 amino acids. CDR3 protein: CASSYSRARNSPLHF. The DNA for the CDR3 is TGTGCCAGCAGTTACTCGAGGGCCCGGAATTCACCCCTCCACTTT.